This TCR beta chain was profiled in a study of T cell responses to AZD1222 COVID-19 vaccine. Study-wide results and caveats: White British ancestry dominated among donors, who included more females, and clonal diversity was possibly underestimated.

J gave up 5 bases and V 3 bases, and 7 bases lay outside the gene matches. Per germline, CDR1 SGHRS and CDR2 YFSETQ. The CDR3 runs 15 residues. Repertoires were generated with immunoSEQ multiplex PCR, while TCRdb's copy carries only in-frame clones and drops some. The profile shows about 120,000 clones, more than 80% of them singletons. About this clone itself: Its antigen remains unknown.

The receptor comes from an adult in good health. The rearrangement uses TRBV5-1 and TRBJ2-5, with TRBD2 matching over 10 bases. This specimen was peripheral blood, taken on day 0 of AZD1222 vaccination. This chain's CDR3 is CASSSRTSGGETQYF. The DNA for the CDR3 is TGCGCCAGCAGCTCAAGGACTAGCGGTGGGGAGACCCAGTACTTC.